This T cell receptor (beta chain) was retrieved from a study of blood T cell repertoires in COVID-19. Study background: Material from acute and convalescent COVID-19 was sourced from the United States, Italy and Spain. Nucleic acid was either cDNA or gDNA, and it came from T cells, B-cell-depleted T cells, or PBMCs.

As processed by the authors: Reference gene primer amplification gave estimated nucleated cell counts. The data were produced by immunoSEQ multiplex PCR, yet TCRdb's version contains in-frame clones alone and is incomplete. V and J calls and clone size are copied from that table; D and trimming were computed from the DNA. The sample lists 350,000 to 400,000 clones; 90% were seen once. The receptor comes from a man younger than 30 with active or convalescent COVID-19. The specimen was peripheral blood.

In DNA, the CDR3 is TGTGCCAGCAGTTTTGAGGTTTTGACTGAAGCTTTCTTT. Protein sequence: CASSFEVLTEAFF. This rearrangement joins TRBV28 to TRBJ1-1, with no clear D. The V gene's germline CDR1 is MDHEN and CDR2 SYDVKM. The V end lost 3 bases, the J end lost 5 bases, and 10 bases lay between the germline ends. The CDR3 contains 13 residues.